The clone carrying this T cell receptor beta chain was recorded only once. Its specificity is unknown. This CDR3 comprises 14 residues. V was cut by 5 bases and J by 4 bases, with 12 bases left in between. CDR1 SGHTA and CDR2 FQGNSA come from the germline V gene. The protocol was immunoSEQ multiplex PCR, while the TCRdb copy is restricted to in-frame clones and leaves out a portion. The sample holds about 180,000 clones, about 93% seen once. The entry originates in a study of T cell responses to AZD1222 COVID-19 vaccine. General study findings and limits: Seropositive AZD1222 recipients at baseline numbered only five or six. Reportedly, nearly half the spike-specific TCRs target unmutated variant regions. Clonal diversity may have been underestimated, and the donors were mostly white British, with more females than males.

The source was peripheral blood, collected 28 days after the second dose of the MenACWY control vaccine. The chain couples TRBV7-2 to TRBJ1-5; D perhaps matches TRBD1 (5 bases). This clonotype was obtained from an adult who received the MenACWY meningococcal vaccine as a control. The CDR3: CASSADSGNQPQHF. The CDR3, as DNA: TGTGCCAGCAGCGCAGACAGCGGGAATCAGCCCCAGCATTTT. Variable domain in full (rest from reference TRBV7-2 and TRBJ1-5): GAGVSQSPSNKVTEKGKDVELRCDPISGHTALYWYRQSLGQGLEFLIYFQGNSAPDKSGLPSDRFSAERTGGSVSTLTIQRTQQEDSAVYLCASSADSGNQPQHFGDGTRLSIL.